This entry features one T cell receptor (beta chain) sequence. Antigen specificity is unknown. This sample is drawn from a study of T cell responses to AZD1222 COVID-19 vaccine. Whole-study results and caveats: White British people made up most donors, females outnumbered males, and clonal diversity was possibly underestimated. Increased Spike-specific TCR breadth and depth were observed after two AZD1222 doses. Vaccine-associated CD4 TCRs ranged over spike, dominating at 160-218 and 743-854.

TCRdb's copy holds only in-frame clones and misses some; the assay was immunoSEQ multiplex PCR. In the table there are about 100,000 clones, around 87% of which are singletons. This receptor was taken from an adult in good health. The material sequenced was peripheral blood, taken on day 0 of MenACWY control vaccination.

The CDR3 is CASNSPVITEAFF. The CDR3 DNA reads as TGTGCCAGCAACTCCCCGGTAATCACTGAAGCTTTCTTT. This chain links TRBV6-5 with TRBJ1-1, with unresolved D. Germline CDR1 MNHEY, CDR2 SVGAGI. The ends were cut back, 7 bases at V and 4 bases at J, with 13 bases in the middle. There are 13 residues in the CDR3.